This T cell receptor beta chain was found in a study of identical twins (dated by TCRdb to 2016 to 2017). Regarding the study in general: To test whether fetal clonotypes persist, the study used deep sequencing on TCR alpha and beta repertoires from monozygotic twins, unrelated adults of various ages, and cord blood. To rule out contamination, replicate twin experiments were performed at different times with different library preparation protocols. Study-level results and caveats: Abundant cord blood beta clonotypes had fewer insertions, young adult naive repertoires showed a similar but weaker trend, and memory repertoires showed no such trend. Conclusions relied on cross-sectional statistical analysis, since the same donors could not be followed over many years. In monozygotic twins, out-of-frame TCR alpha sharing was systematically underestimated by recombination models, although the models agreed with sharing between unrelated individuals. Excess twin sharing in beta out-of-frame sequences was weaker because fewer shared sequences lowered the signal-to-noise ratio. Compared with coincidental sharing between unrelated individuals, out-of-frame TCR alpha sequences shared between twins showed an excess of sequences with low generation probability. Invariant T cells such as MAIT and iNKT could partly confound zero-insertion analyses, although diverse VJ usage argued against such confounding for most clonotypes.

Taken from cysteine to phenylalanine, the CDR3 has 16 residues. The CDR3 DNA has 48 bases and is translated from base 1. Based on the germline V gene (reference sequence), the CDR1 and CDR2 sequences are LGHDT and YNNKEL. V ends up 0 bases short and J 2 bases short, with an unmatched junction base count of 6. Every donor in the study was a healthy Caucasian. Three pairs of female monozygotic twins, all aged about 18 to 29 years, were included in the twin cohort. RNA for TCR libraries was isolated from peripheral blood mononuclear cells. The library was made by 5' RACE. Instrument on record: Illumina HiSeq 2000. Template switching introduced a universal primer binding site; the final cDNA contained a unique molecular identifier, enabling accurate counting of TCR cDNA molecules. Specific primers in the conserved constant-segment region were used to synthesize first-strand cDNA for the TCR alpha and beta chains. Each cDNA library was double barcoded, with a SMART-Mk sample barcode plus Illumina barcodes, to control for contamination. TruSeq adapter sequences and Illumina sample barcodes were added in two successive PCR steps. Sequencing of the TCR alpha and beta cDNA libraries was done on the Illumina HiSeq platform using custom primers. In the paper's pipeline: Raw reads were processed with MiGEC to extract unique molecular identifiers, and MiXCR was used to determine CDR3 positions. Recombination models were inferred per individual with the repgenHMM and IGoR tools using an EM algorithm. The analysis of shared clonotypes was done with the tcR package in R, with sharing normalized by the product of cloneset sizes. To study raw recombination free of thymic and clonal selection effects, out-of-frame nonproductive sequences were analyzed. Using fastp at Q25 and MiXCR, TCRdb reprocessed the public reads and kept productive beta chains. Here each entry gathers all rows of one CDR3 protein and keeps the most common genes and DNA. The V and J calls shown here were made by TCRdb, not taken from the authors' results. This sample has around 960,000 distinct CDR3 sequences in its table, and 10% to 15% of those were observed once. Together, the top ten hold 1.5% to 2% of the sample.

This clonotype was seen a handful of times. Its antigen specificity is not known. There are no base qualities to consult, and no much larger clone falls within one base. These data also formed part of another study, on yellow fever vaccine responses in identical twins. The second paper states: The authors reported that the T cell response to vaccination in identical twins appeared partly convergent and partly personalized. In identical twins, the study followed T cell clones that responded to the vaccine with precision.

The sequencing sample was made of PBMCs. The source of this sequence is a woman younger than 35 in good health. This chain joins TRBV3-1 to TRBJ2-5; 7 middle bases align to TRBD1. The CDR3 sequence is CASSQEYLRGQETQYF. The DNA is TGTGCCAGCAGCCAAGAATACCTCAGGGGGCAAGAGACCCAGTACTTC.